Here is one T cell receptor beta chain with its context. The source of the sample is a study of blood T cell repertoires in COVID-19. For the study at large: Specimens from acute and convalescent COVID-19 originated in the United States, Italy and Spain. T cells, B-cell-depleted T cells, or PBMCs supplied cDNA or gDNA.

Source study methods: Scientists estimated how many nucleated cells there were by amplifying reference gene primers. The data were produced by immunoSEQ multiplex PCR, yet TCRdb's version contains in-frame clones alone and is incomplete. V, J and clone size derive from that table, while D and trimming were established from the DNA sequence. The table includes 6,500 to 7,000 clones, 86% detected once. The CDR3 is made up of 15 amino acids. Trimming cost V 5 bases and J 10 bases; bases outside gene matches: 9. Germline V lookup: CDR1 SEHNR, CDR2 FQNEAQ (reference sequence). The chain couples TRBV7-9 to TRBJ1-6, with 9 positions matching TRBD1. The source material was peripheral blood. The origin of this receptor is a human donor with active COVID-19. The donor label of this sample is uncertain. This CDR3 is CASSTGTGFISPLHF. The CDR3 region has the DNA TGTGCCAGCAGCACCGGGACAGGGTTTATATCACCCCTCCACTTT.